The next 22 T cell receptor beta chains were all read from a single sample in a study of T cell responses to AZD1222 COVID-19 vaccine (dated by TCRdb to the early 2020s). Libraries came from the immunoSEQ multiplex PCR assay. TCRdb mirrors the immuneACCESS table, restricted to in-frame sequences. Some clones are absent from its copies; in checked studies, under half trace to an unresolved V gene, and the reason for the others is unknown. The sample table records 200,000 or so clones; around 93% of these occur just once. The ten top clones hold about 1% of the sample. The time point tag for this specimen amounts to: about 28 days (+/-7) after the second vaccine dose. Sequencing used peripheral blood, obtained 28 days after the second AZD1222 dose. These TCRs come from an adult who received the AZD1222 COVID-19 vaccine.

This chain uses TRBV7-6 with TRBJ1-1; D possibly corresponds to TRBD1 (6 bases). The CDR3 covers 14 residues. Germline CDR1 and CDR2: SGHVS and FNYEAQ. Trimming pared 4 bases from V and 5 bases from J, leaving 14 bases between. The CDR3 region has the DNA TGTGCCAGCAGCTCGGGGGGCCAACAGACTGAAGCTTTCTTT. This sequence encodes CASSSGGQQTEAFF.

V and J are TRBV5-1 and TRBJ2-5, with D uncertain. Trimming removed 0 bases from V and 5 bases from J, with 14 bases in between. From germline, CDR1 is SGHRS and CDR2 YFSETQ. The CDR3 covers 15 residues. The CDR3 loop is CASSLGPALGETQYF. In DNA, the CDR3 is TGCGCCAGCAGCTTGGGTCCCGCCCTAGGGGAGACCCAGTACTTC.

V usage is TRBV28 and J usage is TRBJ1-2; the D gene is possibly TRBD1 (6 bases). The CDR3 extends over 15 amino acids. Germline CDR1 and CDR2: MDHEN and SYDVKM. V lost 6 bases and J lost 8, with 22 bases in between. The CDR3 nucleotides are TGTGCCAGCAGCCCCGTACCGGGGGCAGGTCTAGGCTACACCTTC. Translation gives CASSPVPGAGLGYTF.

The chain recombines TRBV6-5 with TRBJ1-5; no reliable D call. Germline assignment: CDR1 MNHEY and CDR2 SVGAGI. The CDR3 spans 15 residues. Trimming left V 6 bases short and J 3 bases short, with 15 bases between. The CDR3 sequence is CASSLRSGLNQPQHF. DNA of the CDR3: TGTGCCAGCAGCCTACGGAGCGGTCTCAATCAGCCCCAGCATTTT.

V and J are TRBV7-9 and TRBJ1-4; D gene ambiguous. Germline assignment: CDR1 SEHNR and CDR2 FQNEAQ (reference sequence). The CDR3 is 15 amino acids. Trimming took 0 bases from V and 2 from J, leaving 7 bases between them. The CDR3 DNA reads TGTGCCAGCAGCTTAGCGGGCCCGACTAATGAAAAACTGTTTTTT. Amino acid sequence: CASSLAGPTNEKLFF.

The CDR3 DNA is TGCAGCGTTGAACCCATTTCGCATGGCTACACCTTC. Translating gives CSVEPISHGYTF. The chain combines TRBV29-1 with TRBJ1-2; no firm D call. Germline values: CDR1 SQVTM, CDR2 ANQGSEA. This CDR3 contains 12 residues. Trimming removed 2 bases from V and 6 bases from J, with 10 bases in between.

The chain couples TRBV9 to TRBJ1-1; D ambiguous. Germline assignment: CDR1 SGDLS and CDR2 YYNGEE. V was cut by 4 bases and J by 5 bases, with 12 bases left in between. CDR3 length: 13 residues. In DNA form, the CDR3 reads TGTGCCAGCAGCCCGAGCGGTTGGACTGAAGCTTTCTTT. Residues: CASSPSGWTEAFF.

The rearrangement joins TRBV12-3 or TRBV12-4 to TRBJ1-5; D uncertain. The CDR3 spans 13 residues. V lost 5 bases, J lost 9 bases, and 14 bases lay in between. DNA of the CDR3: TGTGCCAGCAGTCAAAAGACGGAGGCGCCCCAGCATTTT. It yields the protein CASSQKTEAPQHF.

The CDR3 is CASSQQVFGGSTYEQYF. The CDR3 coding sequence is TGCGCCAGCAGCCAACAAGTTTTCGGGGGTAGCACCTACGAGCAGTACTTC. The genes are TRBV4-3 and TRBJ2-7; a weak D match, TRBD2 (6 bases). The CDR3 consists of 17 residues. Per germline, CDR1 LGHNA and CDR2 YSLEER. The V end lost 2 bases, the J end lost 2 bases, and 19 bases lay between the germline ends.

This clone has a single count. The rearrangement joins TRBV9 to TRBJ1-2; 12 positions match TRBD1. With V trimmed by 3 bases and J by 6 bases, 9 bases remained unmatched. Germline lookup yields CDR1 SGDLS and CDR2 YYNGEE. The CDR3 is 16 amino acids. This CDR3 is CASSEGQGASLDGYTF. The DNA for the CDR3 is TGTGCCAGCAGCGAGGGACAGGGGGCATCCTTGGATGGCTACACCTTC.

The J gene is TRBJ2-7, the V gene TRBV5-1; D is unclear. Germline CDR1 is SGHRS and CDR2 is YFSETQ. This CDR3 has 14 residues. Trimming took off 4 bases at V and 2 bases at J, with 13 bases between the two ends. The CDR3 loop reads CASSLDGYPYEQYF. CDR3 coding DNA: TGCGCCAGCAGCCTGGACGGTTATCCCTACGAGCAGTACTTC.

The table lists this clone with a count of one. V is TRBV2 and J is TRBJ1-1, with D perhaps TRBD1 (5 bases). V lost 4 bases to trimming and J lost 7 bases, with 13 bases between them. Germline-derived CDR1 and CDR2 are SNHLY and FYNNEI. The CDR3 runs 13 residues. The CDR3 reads CASSGVRALEAFF. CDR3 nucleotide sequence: TGTGCCAGCAGTGGGGTCAGGGCACTTGAAGCTTTCTTT.

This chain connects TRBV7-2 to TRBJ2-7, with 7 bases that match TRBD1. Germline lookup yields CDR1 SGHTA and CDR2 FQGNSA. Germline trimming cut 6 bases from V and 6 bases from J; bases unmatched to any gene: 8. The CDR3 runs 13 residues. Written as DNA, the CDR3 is TGTGCCAGCAGTTCGGGACAGCGGTCCGAGCAGTACTTC. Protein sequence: CASSSGQRSEQYF. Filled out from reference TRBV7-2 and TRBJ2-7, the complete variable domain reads GAGVSQSPSNKVTEKGKDVELRCDPISGHTALYWYRQSLGQGLEFLIYFQGNSAPDKSGLPSDRFSAERTGGSVSTLTIQRTQQEDSAVYLCASSSGQRSEQYFGPGTRLTVT.

CDR3 DNA sequence: TGTGCCAGCAGTTACTCGGGACAGGGGGGCTACGAGCAGTACTTC. Its protein is CASSYSGQGGYEQYF. The rearrangement joins TRBV6-5 to TRBJ2-7, with 11 bases matching TRBD1. This CDR3 spans 15 amino acids. Germline values: CDR1 MNHEY, CDR2 SVGAGI. The V and J ends lost 0 bases and 3 bases, in that order; junction bases with no gene match: 1.

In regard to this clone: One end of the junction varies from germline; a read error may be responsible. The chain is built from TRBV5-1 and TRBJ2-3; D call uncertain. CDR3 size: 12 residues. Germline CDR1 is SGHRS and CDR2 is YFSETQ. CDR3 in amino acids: CASSFAADTQYF. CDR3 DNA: TGCGCCAGCAGCTTCGCGGCAGATACGCAATATTTT.

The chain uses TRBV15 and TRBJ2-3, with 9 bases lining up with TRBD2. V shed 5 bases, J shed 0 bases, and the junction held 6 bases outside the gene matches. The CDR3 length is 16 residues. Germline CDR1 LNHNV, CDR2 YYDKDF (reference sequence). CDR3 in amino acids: CATSVGTSPSTDTQYF. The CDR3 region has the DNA TGTGCCACCAGCGTAGGGACTAGCCCTAGCACAGATACGCAGTATTTT.

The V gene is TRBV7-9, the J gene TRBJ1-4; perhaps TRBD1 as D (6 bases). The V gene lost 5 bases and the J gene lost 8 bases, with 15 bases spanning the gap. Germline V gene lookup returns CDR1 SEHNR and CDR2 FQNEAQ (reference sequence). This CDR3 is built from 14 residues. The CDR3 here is CASSKGRGGEKLFF. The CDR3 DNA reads TGTGCCAGCAGCAAGGGACGAGGGGGAGAAAAACTGTTTTTT.

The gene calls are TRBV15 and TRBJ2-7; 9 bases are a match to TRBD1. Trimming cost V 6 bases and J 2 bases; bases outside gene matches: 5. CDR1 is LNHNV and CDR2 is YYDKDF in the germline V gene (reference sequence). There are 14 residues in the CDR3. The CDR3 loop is CATRVDRGAYEQYF. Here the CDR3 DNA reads TGTGCCACCAGGGTCGACAGGGGGGCCTACGAGCAGTACTTC.

The CDR3 region is CASSPVADRASSGGYTF. The CDR3, as DNA: TGTGCCAGCAGCCCCGTAGCGGACAGGGCGAGCTCGGGTGGCTACACCTTC. The chain has TRBV5-4 and TRBJ1-2; 8 positions agree with TRBD1. Germline lookup yields CDR1 SGHNT and CDR2 YYREEE (reference sequence). CDR3 length equals 17 residues. J gave up 7 bases and V 4 bases, and 18 bases lay outside the gene matches.

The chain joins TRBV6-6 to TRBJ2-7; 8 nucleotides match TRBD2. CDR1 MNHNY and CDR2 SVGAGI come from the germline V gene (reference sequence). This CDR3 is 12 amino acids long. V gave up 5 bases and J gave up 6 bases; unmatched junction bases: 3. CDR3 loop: CASSLRGGEQYF. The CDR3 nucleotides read TGTGCCAGCAGTCTACGGGGGGGCGAGCAGTACTTC.

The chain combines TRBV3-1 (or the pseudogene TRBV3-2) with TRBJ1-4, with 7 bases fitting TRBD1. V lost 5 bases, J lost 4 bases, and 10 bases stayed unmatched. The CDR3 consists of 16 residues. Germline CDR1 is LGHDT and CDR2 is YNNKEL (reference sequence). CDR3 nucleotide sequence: TGTGCCAGCAGCAACCGGGGGGGACAGATTAATGAAAAACTGTTTTTT. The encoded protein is CASSNRGGQINEKLFF.

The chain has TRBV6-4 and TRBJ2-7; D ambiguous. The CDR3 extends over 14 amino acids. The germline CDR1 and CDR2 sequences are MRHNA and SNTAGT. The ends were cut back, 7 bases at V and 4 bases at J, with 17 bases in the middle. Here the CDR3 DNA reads TGTGCCAGCAAGGCCCAAGAAGTCCGATACGAGCAGTACTTC. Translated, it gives CASKAQEVRYEQYF.